This T cell receptor beta chain was obtained from a study of blood T cells in healthy people across ages. On this clonotype itself: What it binds is not known.

There were at least 5.5 micrograms of total RNA extracted from every sample. Germline assignment: CDR1 SNHLY and CDR2 FYNNEI. Trimming took 2 bases from V and 10 from J, leaving 15 bases between them. The CDR3 is 15 amino acids. Findings and limits, study-wide: Leaving the PBMCs unsorted stopped any conclusive comparison of naive versus antigen-experienced cells.

Then a second PCR, running about 6 to 12 cycles, was carried out with a sample-barcoded 5' primer and a J-beta primer mix. Every cDNA molecule bore a tag from a template-switch adaptor containing 12 random nucleotides. TCRdb reprocessed the 5' RACE reads with MiXCR, giving one entry per CDR3 protein. The sample has hundreds of thousands of distinct CDR3 sequences, roughly 25% seen once. The sample was also linked to a second study, of T cells of mothers and their children. That study reports: Mothers yielded over 8 million CDR3 reads, children about 3 million each.

The clonotype comes from a boy aged 5 to 17 in good health. The rearrangement uses TRBV2 and TRBJ2-6; no definite D call. Sequenced: blood. The CDR3 here is CASSERKGRRNVLTF. The CDR3 DNA is TGTGCCAGCAGTGAAAGGAAGGGCAGACGAAACGTCCTGACTTTC.